A single sample is the source of the 32 T cell receptor beta chains below, sequenced in a study of shared clonotypes between healthy human individuals. The protocol was immunoSEQ multiplex PCR, while the TCRdb copy is restricted to in-frame clones and leaves out a portion. The table has 2.3 million or so clones, over 90% seen once. The specimen sequenced was naive CD4+ T cells from PBMCs. Sample subset: CD45RA+ positively selected. The receptors here all came from a man younger than 35 in good health. Some clones in this sample may be carry-over from other donors' samples.

This rearrangement joins TRBV29-1 to TRBJ1-2, with 7 nucleotides matching TRBD1. Germline-derived CDR1 and CDR2 are SQVTM and ANQGSEA. This CDR3 region has 12 residues. V was pared by 8 bases and J by 4 bases, with 7 bases of the junction left unmatched. This CDR3 reads CSSEDRSYGYTF. The DNA of the CDR3 is TGCAGCTCAGAGGACAGGAGCTATGGCTACACCTTC.

V gene TRBV9 combines with J gene TRBJ2-2, with TRBD2 matching 10 bases. CDR3 length: 16 amino acids. Germline trimming cut 4 bases from V and 3 bases from J; bases unmatched to any gene: 6. CDR1 and CDR2 from the germline V gene are SGDLS and YYNGEE. CDR3 residues: CASSPRTSGYTGELFF. The CDR3 DNA reads TGTGCCAGCAGCCCCAGGACTAGCGGCTACACCGGGGAGCTGTTTTTT.

The chain uses TRBV5-4 and TRBJ1-1, with D possibly TRBD1 on 5 matching bases. Deletions cut 3 bases from V and 2 bases from J, with 8 bases between. The CDR3 covers 13 residues. Germline V gene sequence: CDR1 SGHNT, CDR2 YYREEE (reference sequence). DNA for the CDR3: TGTGCCAGCAGCTCCGGGACCAACACTGAAGCTTTCTTT. This gives the protein CASSSGTNTEAFF.

A remark on this clone: At one boundary the junction diverges from the germline segment, which might be a read error. This chain links TRBV28 with TRBJ2-7; 7 bases are shared with TRBD2. The germline V gene encodes CDR1 MDHEN and CDR2 SYDVKM. This CDR3 is 15 amino acids long. CDR3 coding DNA: TGTGCCAGCAGTCCCTCGCGGGGGAGCTCCTACGAGCAGTGCTTC. Encoded protein: CASSPSRGSSYEQCF.

This clone was seen once. V gene TRBV28 combines with J gene TRBJ2-3; the D gene is possibly TRBD1 (6 bases). Trimming took off 4 bases at V and 9 bases at J, with 26 bases between the two ends. CDR1 and CDR2 (germline): MDHEN, SYDVKM. The CDR3 has 17 residues. CDR3 sequence: CASSWATWGTPGGTQYF. In DNA form, the CDR3 reads TGTGCCAGCAGTTGGGCAACTTGGGGGACACCCGGAGGCACGCAGTATTTT.

The chain is built from TRBV5-4 and TRBJ2-2; 10 positions match TRBD2. From germline, CDR1 is SGHNT and CDR2 YYREEE (reference sequence). There are 16 residues in the CDR3. V gave up 3 bases and J gave up 9 bases; unmatched junction bases: 11. The CDR3 DNA sequence: TGTGCCAGCAGCTCGGCTAGCGGGAGTGGGCAGCGGGAGCTGTTTTTT. It encodes CASSSASGSGQRELFF.

This sequence joins TRBV7-3 and TRBJ2-1; 13 bases are a match to TRBD2. Germline values: CDR1 SGHTA, CDR2 FQGTGA. V lost 5 bases to trimming and J lost 4 bases; unmatched junction nucleotides: 5. There are 16 residues in the CDR3. CDR3 bases: TGTGCCAGCAGCCCCCGGACTAGCGGGGGATACAATGAGCAGTTCTTC. Translated, it gives CASSPRTSGGYNEQFF.

The rearrangement uses TRBV7-9 and TRBJ2-2; TRBD2 matches 9 bases. Germline V CDR1 and CDR2: SEHNR, FQNEAQ (reference sequence). The junction had 9 bases not matched to a gene; V was cut back by 1 base and J by 0 bases. The CDR3 covers 19 residues. For the CDR3, the DNA is TGTGCCAGCAGCTTAGGGACTAGCGCGAGACCCTCGAACACCGGGGAGCTGTTTTTT. Encoded protein: CASSLGTSARPSNTGELFF.

The chain links TRBV30 to TRBJ1-6; D gene unclear. Per the germline V gene, CDR1 is GTSNPN and CDR2 is SVGIG (reference sequence). V dropped 0 bases and J dropped 9 bases, with 12 bases sitting between them. The CDR3 extends over 14 amino acids. The CDR3 nucleotides are TGTGCCTGGAGTGTGGGCCAGATACCTTCACCCCTCCACTTT. Its translation: CAWSVGQIPSPLHF.

The V call is TRBV28, the J call TRBJ1-5; TRBD1 matches at 7 bases. Trimming took 7 bases from V and 4 from J; bases not matched to a gene: 28. Germline values: CDR1 MDHEN, CDR2 SYDVKM. The CDR3 spans 21 residues. The CDR3 bases are TGTGCCAGCAAGACCCGAAAAAACGGGACAGCCCAATTTCTGACTAATCAGCCCCAGCATTTT. Protein sequence: CASKTRKNGTAQFLTNQPQHF.

This chain links TRBV5-4 with TRBJ1-2; 9 nucleotides agree with TRBD1. Trimming removed 4 bases from V and 6 bases from J; junction bases left unmatched: 10. This CDR3 comprises 15 residues. The germline V gene has CDR1 SGHNT and CDR2 YYREEE (reference sequence). The chain's CDR3 is CASSPTGTGIDGYTF. In nucleotides, the CDR3 is TGTGCCAGCAGCCCCACCGGGACAGGGATCGATGGCTACACCTTC. Full variable domain (rest looked up from reference TRBV5-4 and TRBJ1-2): ETGVTQSPTHLIKTRGQQVTLRCSSQSGHNTVSWYQQALGQGPQFIFQYYREEENGRGNFPPRFSGLQFPNYSSELNVNALELDDSALYLCASSPTGTGIDGYTFGSGTRLTVV.

The chain uses TRBV25-1 and TRBJ1-2; no clear D. Germline lookup yields CDR1 MGHDK and CDR2 SYGVNS. This CDR3 is 13 amino acids long. Between the trimmed V and J ends, which lost 8 bases and 4 bases, there was a span of 14 bases. CDR3: CASQSLSGYGYTF. The DNA for the CDR3 is TGTGCCAGCCAAAGCCTTTCGGGCTATGGCTACACCTTC.

V and J are TRBV2 and TRBJ1-2, with TRBD1 as a possible D gene (5 bases). The V end was cut by 2 bases, the J end by 0 bases, with 7 bases between. This CDR3 comprises 14 residues. The germline gives CDR1 SNHLY, CDR2 FYNNEI. The CDR3 nucleotides are TGTGCCAGCAGTGAATTGGGGGCTAACTATGGCTACACCTTC. Its translation is CASSELGANYGYTF. Together with reference TRBV2 and TRBJ1-2, the CDR3 gives the full variable domain: EPEVTQTPSHQVTQMGQEVILRCVPISNHLYFYWYRQILGQKVEFLVSFYNNEISEKSEIFDDQFSVERPDGSNFTLKIRSTKLEDSAMYFCASSELGANYGYTFGSGTRLTVV.

The rearrangement joins TRBV18 to TRBJ1-1; D is undetermined. The CDR3 covers 13 residues. The germline CDR1 and CDR2 sequences are KGHSH and LQKENI. Between the trimmed V and J ends, which lost 4 bases and 3 bases, there was a span of 9 bases. DNA for the CDR3: TGTGCCAGCTCACTTGGGCCGCACACTGAAGCTTTCTTT. It encodes CASSLGPHTEAFF. The variable domain in full, with the rest retrieved from reference TRBV18 and TRBJ1-1, is NAGVMQNPRHLVRRRGQEARLRCSPMKGHSHVYWYRQLPEEGLKFMVYLQKENIIDESGMPKERFSAEFPKEGPSILRIQQVVRGDSAAYFCASSLGPHTEAFFGQGTRLTVV.

The table lists this clone with a few counts. The CDR3, as DNA: TGTGCCTGGAGGGTCAGCGTGAACACTGAAGCTTTCTTT. The encoded protein is CAWRVSVNTEAFF. This chain links TRBV30 with TRBJ1-1; D not certain. Germline CDR1 and CDR2: GTSNPN and SVGIG (reference sequence). V lost 3 bases to trimming and J lost 0 bases, with 8 bases between them. The CDR3 sequence is 13 residues long.

The V and J genes are TRBV30 and TRBJ2-1; 7 positions match TRBD2. This CDR3 spans 15 amino acids. In germline, CDR1 is GTSNPN, CDR2 SVGIG (reference sequence). With V trimmed by 0 bases and J by 4 bases, 6 bases remained unmatched. The CDR3 bases are TGTGCCTGGAGTGTGTCTAGCGGCCCTTACAATGAGCAGTTCTTC. Protein product: CAWSVSSGPYNEQFF.

This clone was seen once. The chain employs TRBV11-2 and TRBJ2-5; 7 nucleotides match TRBD2. The CDR3 has 16 residues. V shed 1 base and J 2 bases; nucleotides not matched to a gene: 7. Germline CDR1 SGHAT, CDR2 FQNNGV. Written as DNA, the CDR3 is TGTGCCAGCAGCTTAGGGAGGGCGGGGGTACAAGAGACCCAGTACTTC. It specifies CASSLGRAGVQETQYF.

CDR3 residues: CASTPSPEAAYEQYF. The CDR3 DNA reads TGTGCCAGCACCCCATCCCCGGAGGCCGCCTACGAGCAGTACTTC. The chain uses TRBV7-9 and TRBJ2-7, with D possibly matching TRBD2 (5 bases). Deletions cut 7 bases from V and 2 bases from J, with 18 bases between. CDR3 length equals 15 residues. CDR1 and CDR2 from the germline V gene are SEHNR and FQNEAQ (reference sequence).

The genes are TRBV5-5 and TRBJ2-5; D call uncertain. This CDR3 contains 13 residues. V was shortened by 2 bases and J by 1 base, with 6 bases between the two germline ends. Germline V CDR1 and CDR2: SGHKS, YYEKEE (reference sequence). The CDR3 DNA is TGTGCCAGCAGCTTCGGACGCCAAGAGACCCAGTACTTC. This encodes CASSFGRQETQYF.

The chain is built from TRBV14 and TRBJ1-2, with a weak D call TRBD1 (5 bases). The CDR3 has 15 amino acids. Germline CDR1 and CDR2: SGHDN and FVKESK. Trimming stripped 0 bases from V and 9 bases from J, with 17 bases between. CDR3 sequence: CASSQDGTSKRSYTF. The CDR3 region has the DNA TGTGCCAGCAGCCAAGACGGGACCTCCAAAAGGAGCTACACCTTC.

The chain joins TRBV7-3 to TRBJ1-1, with D perhaps matching TRBD1 (6 bases). The CDR3 extends over 14 amino acids. The V end was cut by 5 bases, the J end by 5 bases, with 15 bases between. In germline, CDR1 is SGHTA, CDR2 FQGTGA. CDR3 bases: TGTGCCAGCAGCGAGGGGGGCGCGGGAACTGAAGCTTTCTTT. This translates into CASSEGGAGTEAFF. The whole variable domain, filled in from reference TRBV7-3 and TRBJ1-1, reads GAGVSQTPSNKVTEKGKYVELRCDPISGHTALYWYRQSLGQGPEFLIYFQGTGAADDSGLPNDRFFAVRPEGSVSTLKIQRTERGDSAVYLCASSEGGAGTEAFFGQGTRLTVV.

The rearrangement uses TRBV6-5 and TRBJ1-1; D possibly corresponds to TRBD1 (6 bases). CDR3 size: 15 residues. Germline V gene data show CDR1 as MNHEY and CDR2 as SVGAGI. Trimming left V 3 bases short and J 1 base short, with 12 bases between. The CDR3 reads CASSYSQGWNTEAFF. CDR3 nucleotide sequence: TGTGCCAGCAGTTATAGTCAGGGGTGGAACACTGAAGCTTTCTTT.

The chain links TRBV27 to TRBJ2-4; D is possibly TRBD2 (5 bases). Germline V gene data show CDR1 as MNHEY and CDR2 as SMNVEV (reference sequence). CDR3 length: 16 amino acids. V dropped 5 bases and J dropped 0 bases, with 14 bases sitting between them. The CDR3 nucleotides read TGTGCCAGCAGTACCCGAGGGAGTCTAGCCAAAAACATTCAGTACTTC. Protein product: CASSTRGSLAKNIQYF.

The rearrangement joins TRBV7-9 to TRBJ1-1; D gene unclear. V dropped 5 bases and J dropped 5 bases, with 12 bases sitting between them. CDR1 and CDR2 (germline): SEHNR, FQNEAQ (reference sequence). The CDR3 is 13 amino acids. The CDR3 region is CASSITARTEAFF. CDR3 DNA sequence: TGTGCCAGCAGCATAACAGCGAGGACTGAAGCTTTCTTT.

The chain has TRBV4-1 and TRBJ2-1; 10 bases align to TRBD2. The CDR3 is 15 amino acids. In germline, CDR1 is MGHRA, CDR2 YSYEKL. J was trimmed by 5 bases and V by 4 bases; bases with no gene match: 5. This CDR3 reads CASSRGLADDNEQFF. The CDR3, as DNA: TGCGCCAGCAGCCGAGGACTAGCGGACGACAATGAGCAGTTCTTC.

The chain couples TRBV28 to TRBJ2-1; the D gene is possibly TRBD1 (6 bases). Germline CDR1 and CDR2: MDHEN and SYDVKM. Trimming took 9 bases from V and 6 from J, leaving 21 bases between them. The CDR3 length is 15 residues. The CDR3 here is CASSDSRGSGNEQFF. CDR3 nucleotide sequence: TGTGCCAGTTCGGACTCCAGGGGCTCGGGCAATGAGCAGTTCTTC.

V usage is TRBV11-2 and J usage is TRBJ2-1; 10 nucleotides match TRBD2. The CDR3 sequence is 16 residues long. With 4 bases clipped from V and 2 bases from J, the junction kept 5 bases outside the gene matches. CDR1 is SGHAT, CDR2 FQNNGV, per germline. CDR3 region: CASSSSGTSAYNEQFF. CDR3 in DNA: TGTGCCAGCAGCTCTAGTGGGACTAGCGCCTACAATGAGCAGTTCTTC.

The chain uses TRBV6-1 and TRBJ1-4; D uncertain. V was clipped by 5 bases and J by 0 bases, with 10 bases between them. CDR1 and CDR2 (germline): MNHNS, SASEGT. CDR3 length equals 15 residues. The CDR3 DNA sequence: TGTGCCAGCAGTATTCGCCCGGCAACTAATGAAAAACTGTTTTTT. It yields the protein CASSIRPATNEKLFF.

The genes are TRBV7-6 and TRBJ2-5; D not resolved. Germline CDR1 SGHVS, CDR2 FNYEAQ. With 6 bases removed from V and 2 bases from J, the gap between germline ends came to 4 bases. This CDR3 has 11 residues. The CDR3 bases are TGTGCCAGCAGACAACAAGAGACCCAGTACTTC. This translates into CASRQQETQYF.

The rearrangement uses TRBV7-2 and TRBJ1-5; the match to TRBD1 covers 7 bases. V lost 1 base to trimming and J lost 3 bases; unmatched junction nucleotides: 6. Germline V gene sequence: CDR1 SGHTA, CDR2 FQGNSA. The CDR3 contains 16 residues. The CDR3 region is CASSLGGRGTNQPQHF. Written as DNA, the CDR3 is TGTGCCAGCAGCTTAGGCGGCAGGGGGACCAATCAGCCCCAGCATTTT.

V usage is TRBV6-6 and J usage is TRBJ2-7; 8 nucleotides match TRBD1. CDR1 MNHNY and CDR2 SVGAGI come from the germline V gene (reference sequence). V shed 6 bases and J 2 bases; nucleotides not matched to a gene: 9. The CDR3 contains 15 residues. The CDR3 here is CASRTTIQGAYEQYF. CDR3 in DNA: TGTGCCAGCAGGACGACCATACAGGGGGCCTACGAGCAGTACTTC.

V usage is TRBV5-1 and J usage is TRBJ2-1; 7 nucleotides align to TRBD1. V trimming: 3 bases; J trimming: 10 bases; junction bases outside the gene matches: 10. Germline loops: CDR1 SGHRS, CDR2 YFSETQ. CDR3 length: 14 amino acids. The CDR3 region has the DNA TGCGCCAGCAGCTCGAGCCGACAGGGTTCGGAGCAGTTCTTC. Protein product: CASSSSRQGSEQFF.